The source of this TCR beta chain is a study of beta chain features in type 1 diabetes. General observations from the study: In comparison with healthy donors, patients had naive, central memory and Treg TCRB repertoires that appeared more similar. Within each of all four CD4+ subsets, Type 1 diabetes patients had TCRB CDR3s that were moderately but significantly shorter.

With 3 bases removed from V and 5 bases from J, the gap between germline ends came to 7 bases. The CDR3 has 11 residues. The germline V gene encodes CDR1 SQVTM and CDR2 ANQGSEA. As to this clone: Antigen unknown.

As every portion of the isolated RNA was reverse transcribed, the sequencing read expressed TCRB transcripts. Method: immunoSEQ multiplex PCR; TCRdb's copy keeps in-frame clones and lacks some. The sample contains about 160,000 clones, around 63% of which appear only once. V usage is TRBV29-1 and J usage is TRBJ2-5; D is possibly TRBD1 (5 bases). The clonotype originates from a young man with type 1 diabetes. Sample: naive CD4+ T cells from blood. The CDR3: CSVDRAETQYF. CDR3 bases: TGCAGCGTTGACAGGGCGGAGACCCAGTACTTC.